Listed here is a single T cell receptor beta chain. Its antigen is not identified. The source of the sample is a study of cytomegalovirus exposure and HLA in healthy donors. Study as a whole: HLA-typed donors contributed some 87 million unique TCRs, which were held in an early data release. Regarding the study as a whole: Serostatus for CMV was the only available immune exposure information. The study flagged about 150 TCR beta chains as cytomegalovirus-associated.

PCR employed 60 Vbeta and 13 Jbeta primers. The repertoire was sequenced with immunoSEQ multiplex PCR; TCRdb's copy has only in-frame clones and lacks some. The sample consists of 150,000 to 200,000 clones, over 60% of them appearing once. Germline V lookup: CDR1 MNHNS, CDR2 SASEGT. Trimming stripped 2 bases from V and 3 bases from J, with 14 bases between. This CDR3 contains 15 residues. Sequencing was carried out using PBMCs. This TCR came from a man aged 40-49 years in good health and CMV-seropositive. This chain links TRBV6-1 with TRBJ2-7, with TRBD2 as a possible D gene (5 bases). In DNA, the CDR3 is TGTGCCAGCAGTGAATCCAGCGGAGGATTCTACGAGCAGTACTTC. Protein: CASSESSGGFYEQYF.